The rows below give T cell receptor beta chains drawn from one sample of a study of T cell responses to AZD1222 COVID-19 vaccine. TCRdb keeps only in-frame clones here, not all; method: immunoSEQ multiplex PCR. Altogether approximately 110,000 clones are present, 75% to 90% being singletons, with the ten largest covering approximately 4.7%. The sequencing here drew on peripheral blood, taken 28 days after the second AZD1222 dose. The receptors derive from an adult who received the AZD1222 COVID-19 vaccine. Each CDR3 is given with its conserved first and last residue. A D gene is named only where the DNA matches it firmly. Clone size is stated in some rows and not others, as once, few, many or a class when expanded.

.	.	TRBJ2-6	TRBV3-1/TRBV3-2	16	CASSLSWNTGANVLTF	TGTGCCAGCAGCCTGTCCTGGAATACTGGGGCCAACGTCCTGACTTTC
.	.	TRBJ1-2	TRBV30	11	CAWSQAGGYTF	TGTGCCTGGAGTCAGGCAGGCGGCTACACCTTC
TRBD1	.	TRBJ1-4	TRBV10-1	16	CANPVYRGPSNEKLFF	TGCGCCAACCCGGTGTACAGGGGCCCGTCTAATGAAAAACTGTTTTTT
TRBD1	.	TRBJ2-7	TRBV7-2	15	CASSLAYGQGGEQYF	TGTGCCAGCAGCTTAGCCTACGGACAGGGCGGCGAGCAGTACTTC
.	.	TRBJ2-7	TRBV2	14	CASSVGGGAYEQYF	TGTGCCAGCAGTGTGGGAGGGGGGGCCTACGAGCAGTACTTC
TRBD1	few	TRBJ2-1	TRBV7-8	15	CASSKGQGSYNEQFF	TGTGCCAGCAGCAAAGGACAGGGCTCCTACAATGAGCAGTTCTTC
TRBD2	.	TRBJ2-1	TRBV11-2	15	CASSFWTSGVYEQFF	TGTGCCAGCAGCTTCTGGACTAGCGGGGTCTATGAGCAGTTCTTC
TRBD1	.	TRBJ1-1	TRBV19	15	CASSIQGAGNTEAFF	TGTGCCAGTAGTATTCAGGGGGCGGGGAACACTGAAGCTTTCTTT
TRBD1	.	TRBJ1-5	TRBV19	16	CASSSTGGPPNQPQHF	TGTGCCAGTAGTAGTACAGGGGGACCCCCGAATCAGCCCCAGCATTTT
TRBD2	.	TRBJ2-2	TRBV11-2	17	CASSPYGLAGGPRELFF	TGTGCCAGCAGCCCGTACGGGCTAGCGGGGGGTCCGAGGGAGCTGTTTTTT
TRBD1	.	TRBJ2-5	TRBV29-1	14	CSVTPGQNQETQYF	TGCAGCGTGACTCCGGGACAGAACCAAGAGACCCAGTACTTC